The 28 T cell receptor beta chains listed next were all sequenced from one sample in a study of T cells after yellow fever vaccination. MiXCR, run by TCRdb on the 5' RACE reads, gives a single entry per CDR3 protein. The sample yields about 340,000 distinct CDR3 sequences, around 13% seen once. Here the sequenced sample was CD4+ T cells sorted from PBMCs, taken 15 days after the yellow fever booster vaccination. These receptors were taken from a man younger than 35 who received the YFV17D yellow fever vaccine.

Many counts were recorded for this clonotype. V usage is TRBV3-1 and J usage is TRBJ1-1; D not resolved. This CDR3 has 13 amino acids. V was trimmed by 1 base and J by 6 bases, leaving 9 bases between them. From germline, CDR1 is LGHDT and CDR2 YNNKEL (reference sequence). CDR3 protein: CASSQGSGAEAFF. CDR3 nucleotides: TGTGCCAGCAGCCAAGGAAGCGGGGCTGAAGCTTTCTTT.

In its sample, this clonotype was seen a few times. The V and J genes are TRBV6-1 and TRBJ2-7; 8 bases agree with TRBD1. CDR1 and CDR2 from the germline V gene are MNHNS and SASEGT. This CDR3 spans 15 amino acids. V shed 8 bases, J shed 5 bases, and the junction held 14 bases outside the gene matches. The CDR3 is CASASWSAGGHEQYV. CDR3 DNA sequence: TGTGCCAGCGCCTCTTGGTCGGCAGGGGGCCACGAGCAGTACGTC.

This chain links TRBV10-3 with TRBJ1-2; D is perhaps TRBD1 (5 bases). V gave up 7 bases and J gave up 7 bases, with 19 bases separating them. The germline V gene has CDR1 ENHRY and CDR2 SYGVKD. The CDR3 is 14 amino acids. In DNA form, the CDR3 reads TGTGCCATCACTAAGGGGATGGGGATCAGTGGCTACACCTTC. Its protein is CAITKGMGISGYTF.

This clonotype was detected a few times. The chain recombines TRBV18 with TRBJ1-1; D remains unclear. The CDR3 totals 13 residues. The V gene lost 2 bases and the J gene lost 4 bases, with 8 bases spanning the gap. Germline-derived CDR1 and CDR2 are KGHSH and LQKENI. Here the CDR3 DNA reads TGTGCCAGCTCACCATTTAAGGGCACTGAAGCTTTCTTT. Protein: CASSPFKGTEAFF.

The chain uses TRBV5-5 and TRBJ2-5; 7 bases map to TRBD2. CDR1 is SGHKS, CDR2 YYEKEE, per germline (reference sequence). The CDR3 covers 13 residues. V trimming: 5 bases; J trimming: 5 bases; junction bases outside the gene matches: 6. The chain's CDR3 is CASRSGAGETQYF. CDR3 DNA sequence: TGTGCCAGCAGGAGCGGGGCGGGGGAGACCCAGTACTTC.

At least ten counts were recorded for this clonotype. A much more abundant neighbour one base away suggests this may be a read error. The chain uses TRBV7-9 and TRBJ1-1; D not certain. Between the trimmed V and J ends, which lost 2 bases and 1 base, there was a span of 5 bases. Germline CDR1 is SEHNR and CDR2 is FQNEAQ (reference sequence). The CDR3 is 13 residues long. In DNA, the CDR3 is TGTGCCAGCAGCTTACAGGCGAACACTGAAGCTTTCTTT. Amino acid sequence: CASSLQANTEAFF. The full variable domain, with the rest looked up from reference TRBV7-9 and TRBJ1-1, is DTGVSQNPRHKITKRGQNVTFRCDPISEHNRLYWYRQTLGQGPEFLTYFQNEAQLEKSRLLSDRFSAERPKGSFSTLEIQRTEQGDSAMYLCASSLQANTEAFFGQGTRLTVV.

This rearrangement joins TRBV5-1 to TRBJ2-5; D possibly corresponds to TRBD2 (6 bases). This CDR3 contains 13 residues. From germline, CDR1 is SGHRS and CDR2 YFSETQ. V dropped 4 bases and J dropped 9 bases, with 16 bases sitting between them. The DNA of the CDR3 is TGCGCCAGCAGCGGGGACTCGCAATGGGCCCAGTACTTC. It codes for CASSGDSQWAQYF.

This clonotype has a handful of counts. A read error may account for a junction end that differs from germline. This sequence joins TRBV7-7 and TRBJ2-5; D may be TRBD1 (5 bases). This CDR3 comprises 13 residues. Germline-derived CDR1 and CDR2 are SSHAT and FNYEAQ (reference sequence). Written as DNA, the CDR3 is TGTGCTAGCAGCTTAAACAGGAAAGAGACCCAGTACTTC. Encoded protein: CASSLNRKETQYF.

This clonotype has only a few counts. The chain combines TRBV4-1 with TRBJ2-5, with no clear D. V was shortened by 2 bases and J by 1 base, with 14 bases between the two germline ends. Germline values: CDR1 MGHRA, CDR2 YSYEKL. The CDR3 spans 16 residues. The CDR3 region is CASSQNSRGSQETQYF. DNA for the CDR3: TGCGCCAGCAGCCAAAATTCGAGAGGTTCCCAAGAGACCCAGTACTTC.

The chain employs TRBV20-1 and TRBJ2-2, with D possibly TRBD2 on 6 matching bases. V lost 3 bases and J lost 5, with 10 bases in between. The CDR3 extends over 13 amino acids. Germline V CDR1 and CDR2: DFQATT, SNEGSKA (reference sequence). The CDR3 loop reads CSASHGTTGELFF. The CDR3 region has the DNA TGCAGTGCTAGCCACGGGACTACCGGGGAGCTGTTTTTT.

This rearrangement joins TRBV27 to TRBJ1-1, with D possibly TRBD1 on 6 matching bases. The germline V and J ends were trimmed by 6 bases and 5 bases, with 16 bases remaining between them. This CDR3 contains 14 residues. The germline V gene has CDR1 MNHEY and CDR2 SMNVEV (reference sequence). CDR3 nucleotide sequence: TGTGCCAGCAGAACAGTGCAGGGGTGGACTGAAGCTTTCTTT. It translates to CASRTVQGWTEAFF.

V usage is TRBV18 and J usage is TRBJ2-6, with 8 bases matching TRBD2. The CDR3 covers 18 residues. With 1 base clipped from V and 0 bases from J, the junction kept 5 bases outside the gene matches. Per the germline V gene, CDR1 is KGHSH and CDR2 is LQKENI. The CDR3 sequence: CASSPLAGPSSGANVLTF. The CDR3 DNA follows: TGTGCCAGCTCACCACTAGCGGGGCCTTCCTCTGGGGCCAACGTCCTGACTTTC. Full variable domain (rest looked up from reference TRBV18 and TRBJ2-6): NAGVMQNPRHLVRRRGQEARLRCSPMKGHSHVYWYRQLPEEGLKFMVYLQKENIIDESGMPKERFSAEFPKEGPSILRIQQVVRGDSAAYFCASSPLAGPSSGANVLTFGAGSRLTVL.

This clonotype was detected a few times. The chain uses TRBV7-2 and TRBJ1-4, with TRBD1 matching 8 bases. This CDR3 comprises 15 residues. With 3 bases clipped from V and 8 bases from J, the junction kept 8 bases outside the gene matches. Looked up from germline, CDR1 is SGHTA and CDR2 is FQGNSA. CDR3 loop: CASSFAGTGGEKLFF. The CDR3, as DNA: TGTGCCAGCAGCTTTGCCGGGACAGGTGGAGAAAAACTGTTTTTT.

This clonotype was seen more than once but under ten times. V gene TRBV12-3 or TRBV12-4 combines with J gene TRBJ2-4; D is ambiguous. Trimming removed 5 bases at V and 8 bases at J, with 10 bases between. The CDR3 totals 12 residues. The CDR3 sequence is CASSLLVHIQYF. DNA of the CDR3: TGTGCCAGCAGTCTCCTAGTGCACATTCAGTACTTC.

The chain recombines TRBV10-3 with TRBJ2-7; 9 nucleotides align to TRBD1. The CDR3 extends over 12 amino acids. V lost 8 bases, J lost 2 bases, and 1 base stayed unmatched. The germline gives CDR1 ENHRY, CDR2 SYGVKD. The CDR3 loop reads CAIGTGPYEQYV. CDR3 in DNA: TGTGCCATCGGGACAGGGCCCTACGAGCAGTACGTC.

This clonotype has at least ten counts. The chain uses TRBV10-2 and TRBJ1-2; possible D gene TRBD1, 5 bases. The CDR3 loop spans 13 amino acids. Trimming cost V 7 bases and J 8 bases, with 17 bases left between them. The germline CDR1 and CDR2 sequences are WSHSY and SAAADI. The CDR3 DNA follows: TGCGCCAGCACCCCGTGGCAGGAGGGGGGCTACACCTTC. As protein: CASTPWQEGGYTF.

This clonotype occurred many times. The chain is built from TRBV7-9 and TRBJ1-2; D call uncertain. Germline V gene sequence: CDR1 SEHNR, CDR2 FQNEAQ (reference sequence). The V and J ends lost 5 bases and 5 bases respectively, with 9 bases between them. The CDR3 length is 12 residues. CDR3 sequence: CASSPDPYGYTF. The DNA for the CDR3 is TGTGCCAGCAGCCCGGACCCTTATGGCTACACCTTC.

The chain couples TRBV11-2 to TRBJ2-3, with D possibly matching TRBD2 (6 bases). The CDR3 is 14 residues long. Trimming shortened V by 5 bases and J by 7 bases, and 16 bases separated the two germline ends. From germline, CDR1 is SGHAT and CDR2 FQNNGV. The CDR3 region has the DNA TGTGCCAGCAGCCTCCCGGAGGGTACACATACGCAGTATTTT. Amino acids: CASSLPEGTHTQYF.

CDR3 sequence reads: CASSSAVAIAGGYTF. CDR3 coding DNA: TGCGCCAGCAGCTCGGCGGTAGCTATAGCCGGAGGCTACACCTTC. The gene calls are TRBV4-3 and TRBJ1-2; D is unresolved. The CDR3 totals 15 residues. Germline V gene data show CDR1 as LGHNA and CDR2 as YSLEER. The V and J ends lost 5 bases and 8 bases respectively, with 21 bases between them.

The chain recombines TRBV30 with TRBJ2-7, with D possibly TRBD2 on 6 matching bases. The V gene's germline CDR1 is GTSNPN and CDR2 SVGIG (reference sequence). The CDR3 spans 11 residues. The V end was cut by 5 bases, the J end by 11 bases, with 16 bases between. The CDR3 nucleotides are TGTGCCTGGGGCAGGGAGGACCAAAAGTACTTC. It is translated as CAWGREDQKYF.

This clonotype was detected a few times. The chain joins TRBV5-1 to TRBJ2-3, with a tentative D call TRBD1 (6 bases). Trimming left V 4 bases short and J 2 bases short, with 11 bases between. Germline V gene sequence: CDR1 SGHRS, CDR2 YFSETQ. The CDR3 totals 14 residues. Here the CDR3 DNA reads TGCGCCAGCAGCCAGGACAGCAACACAGATACGCAGTATTTT. This sequence encodes CASSQDSNTDTQYF. Full variable domain (missing parts from reference TRBV5-1 and TRBJ2-3): KAGVTQTPRYLIKTRGQQVTLSCSPISGHRSVSWYQQTPGQGLQFLFEYFSETQRNKGNFPGRFSGRQFSNSRSEMNVSTLELGDSALYLCASSQDSNTDTQYFGPGTRLTVL.

The CDR3 DNA follows: TGTGCCAGCAGCTCCATTATAGCGGGGATGGGCACAGATACGCAGTATTTT. The encoded protein is CASSSIIAGMGTDTQYF. The chain joins TRBV7-2 to TRBJ2-3, with 8 bases aligning to TRBD2. Germline loops: CDR1 SGHTA, CDR2 FQGNSA. With V trimmed by 4 bases and J by 1 base, 10 bases remained unmatched. This CDR3 contains 17 residues.

In this sample, this clonotype turned up a few times. The chain joins TRBV7-2 to TRBJ1-1; 7 nucleotides align to TRBD1. Germline V gene lookup returns CDR1 SGHTA and CDR2 FQGNSA. The ends lost 5 bases at V and 2 bases at J; junction bases unmatched: 5. This CDR3 is 14 amino acids long. The CDR3 coding sequence is TGTGCCAGCAGCGAGACAGGGTTCAACACTGAAGCTTTCTTT. Its translation: CASSETGFNTEAFF. The full variable domain, its missing parts supplied by reference TRBV7-2 and TRBJ1-1, is GAGVSQSPSNKVTEKGKDVELRCDPISGHTALYWYRQSLGQGLEFLIYFQGNSAPDKSGLPSDRFSAERTGGSVSTLTIQRTQQEDSAVYLCASSETGFNTEAFFGQGTRLTVV.

This clonotype was detected a few times. V gene TRBV6-5 combines with J gene TRBJ1-5, with D maybe TRBD1 (6 bases). Trimming pared 11 bases from V and 4 bases from J, leaving 15 bases between. The germline V gene has CDR1 MNHEY and CDR2 SVGAGI. This CDR3 spans 13 amino acids. CDR3 amino acids: CAAGWTDNQPQHF. CDR3 DNA: TGTGCCGCGGGCTGGACAGATAATCAGCCCCAGCATTTT.

This clonotype has at least ten counts. The chain combines TRBV19 with TRBJ2-3, with 8 bases lining up with TRBD1. Germline trimming cut 4 bases from V and 5 bases from J; bases unmatched to any gene: 11. This CDR3 is built from 16 residues. Germline V gene lookup returns CDR1 LNHDA and CDR2 SQIVND (reference sequence). CDR3 nucleotides: TGTGCCAGTAGTACGCCCCGAGACAGGGGTGGAGATACGCAGTATTTT. This sequence encodes CASSTPRDRGGDTQYF.

The chain joins TRBV7-2 to TRBJ1-2; possibly TRBD1 for D (6 bases). The CDR3 spans 15 residues. V lost 1 base, J lost 1 base, and 10 bases lay in between. CDR1 and CDR2 from the germline V gene are SGHTA and FQGNSA. CDR3 nucleotide sequence: TGTGCCAGCAGCTTAGGGGGGACAAATAACTATGGCTACACCTTC. Translated: CASSLGGTNNYGYTF.

By share of the sample, this clonotype is medium-sized. The chain uses TRBV12-3 or TRBV12-4 and TRBJ1-5, with D unresolved. CDR3 length: 13 amino acids. Trimming pared 6 bases from V and 2 bases from J, leaving 8 bases between. As DNA, the CDR3 is TGTGCCAGCAGCTTATCCGGCAATCAGCCCCAGCATTTT. Translated, it gives CASSLSGNQPQHF.

The gene calls are TRBV10-3 and TRBJ2-1, with D unresolved. V lost 4 bases, J lost 10 bases, and 8 bases lay in between. This CDR3 has 11 residues. The germline CDR1 and CDR2 sequences are ENHRY and SYGVKD. CDR3 DNA sequence: TGTGCCATCAGTGCCCAGGACGAGCAGTTCTTC. Translating it yields CAISAQDEQFF.